Following are 4 T cell receptor beta chains from one sample sequenced in a study of cytomegalovirus exposure and HLA in healthy donors. The PCR was carried out with 60 Vbeta primers and 13 Jbeta primers. The repertoire was sequenced with immunoSEQ multiplex PCR; TCRdb's copy has only in-frame clones and lacks some. Altogether approximately 110,000 clones are present, about 81% being singletons, with the ten largest covering approximately 2%. Sequenced material: PBMCs. The receptors derive from a man aged 25 to 45 in good health and CMV-seronegative.

This clone has just a few counts. The chain links TRBV2 to TRBJ1-4; the D gene is possibly TRBD1 (5 bases). This CDR3 contains 14 residues. Germline V CDR1 and CDR2: SNHLY, FYNNEI. V was cut by 1 base and J by 13 bases, with 16 bases left in between. CDR3 coding DNA: TGTGCCAGCAGTGAAGATATGATGGGGCCGCGACTGTTTTTT. Translation: CASSEDMMGPRLFF.

This clone occurred once. Its ends do not fully match the called genes, so a read error is possible. The rearrangement uses TRBV20-1 and TRBJ1-2; 9 nucleotides line up with TRBD1. The CDR3 contains 11 residues. Looked up from germline, CDR1 is DFQATT and CDR2 is SNEGSKA (reference sequence). The CDR3 nucleotides are TGCAGTGCTAGTTTACAGGGGGCAGCTGAGTTC. Translation gives CSASLQGAAEF.

The chain links TRBV30 to TRBJ2-7; D perhaps matches TRBD2 (5 bases). Germline-derived CDR1 and CDR2 are GTSNPN and SVGIG (reference sequence). V was trimmed by 2 bases and J by 4 bases, leaving 9 bases between them. CDR3 length: 12 residues. The CDR3 spells CAWSTRGYEQYF. The CDR3 coding sequence is TGTGCCTGGAGTACTCGGGGTTACGAGCAGTACTTC.

This chain joins TRBV7-2 and TRBJ2-3; 9 positions match TRBD2. The CDR3 has 17 residues. The J segment lost 7 bases and the V segment lost 0 bases, leaving 11 bases of the junction unmatched. CDR1 and CDR2 (germline): SGHTA, FQGNSA. The CDR3 spells CASSLAPGGSGSHTQYF. The CDR3 coding sequence is TGTGCCAGCAGCTTAGCGCCCGGGGGTAGCGGGAGTCATACGCAGTATTTT.